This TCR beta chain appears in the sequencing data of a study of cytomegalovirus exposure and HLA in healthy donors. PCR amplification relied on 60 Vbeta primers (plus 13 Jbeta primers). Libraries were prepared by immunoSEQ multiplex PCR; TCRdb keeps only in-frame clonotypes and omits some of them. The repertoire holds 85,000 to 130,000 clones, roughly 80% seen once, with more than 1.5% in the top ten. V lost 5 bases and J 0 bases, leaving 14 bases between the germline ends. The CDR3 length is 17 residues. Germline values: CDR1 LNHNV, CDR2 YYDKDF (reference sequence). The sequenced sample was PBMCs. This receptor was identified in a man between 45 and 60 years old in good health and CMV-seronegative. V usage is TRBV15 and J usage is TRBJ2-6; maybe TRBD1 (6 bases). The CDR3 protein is CATSSPGQPSGANVLTF. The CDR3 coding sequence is TGTGCCACCAGCTCTCCAGGACAGCCCTCTGGGGCCAACGTCCTGACTTTC.